This T cell receptor (beta chain) was documented in a study of CD8 T cells in ankylosing spondylitis. At least ten counts were recorded for this clonotype. Its cognate antigen is unknown. Study-wide findings and caveats: Both synovial fluid and blood in reactive arthritis had previously been reported to carry some motif variants.

A quantitative 5'-RACE method, one with molecular barcodes, was used to make TCR beta libraries. TCRdb reanalysed the 5' RACE reads using MiXCR and keeps one entry per CDR3 protein. The sample includes a few hundred thousand distinct CDR3 sequences, around a tenth of them seen just once. Sequences were obtained from blood, either unsorted or a sorted T cell fraction (not recorded which). The receptor was derived from a female donor with ankylosing spondylitis or in good health (not recorded which).

DNA of the CDR3: TGTGCCAGCTCACCGAGTAGGGATACTGAGCAGTTCTTC. This codes for CASSPSRDTEQFF. This chain links TRBV18 with TRBJ2-1; unclear D gene. The CDR3 is 13 amino acids. Germline lookup yields CDR1 KGHSH and CDR2 LQKENI. Trimming removed 3 bases at V and 9 bases at J, with 12 bases between.